This T cell receptor beta chain was identified in a study of control samples from healthy donors and cancer patients. Generated by immunoSEQ multiplex PCR, the TCRdb table keeps only in-frame clones and is missing some. The sample lists 60,000 to 75,000 clones; around nine tenths were seen once. CDR3 length: 13 residues. The V gene lost 5 bases and the J gene lost 0 bases, with 5 bases spanning the gap. Germline CDR1 MNHEY, CDR2 SMNVEV (reference sequence). The chain couples TRBV27 to TRBJ2-4; D not certain. The sequence came from a man aged 60 to 75 with colorectal cancer. The specimen sequenced was PBMCs. CDR3 DNA sequence: TGTGCCAGCAGTCCCCTAGCCAAAAACATTCAGTACTTC. This codes for CASSPLAKNIQYF.